This T cell receptor beta chain originates from a study of blood T cell repertoires in COVID-19 (dated by TCRdb to the early 2020s). With respect to the entire study: Collaborator samples came from the United States, Italy and Spain and covered acute and convalescent phases of COVID-19. HLA class I and class II types, where available, came from metadata supplied by the sample provider rather than from assay-based typing. The samples were drawn from two sources: the first 160 participants of the ongoing ImmuneRACE study, and fewer than 1,500 subjects contributed by 6 global collaborators. The dataset comprised deeply sampled blood TCRbeta repertoires from subjects exposed to, actively infected with, or recovered from COVID-19. The sample metadata nearly always contained a de-identified subject ID, COVID-19 status, age in years and sex. The material from the prospective study consisted of cDNA or gDNA derived from T cells, B-cell-depleted T cells, or PBMCs. The repertoires were made available in a free public database intended to serve as a resource for research on the immune response to SARS-CoV-2.

The CDR1 and CDR2 encoded by the germline V gene (reference sequence) are LNHDA and SQIVND. From the cysteine through the phenylalanine, the CDR3 covers 14 amino acids. This entry keeps only the CDR3 DNA: 42 bases, framed from base 1. V was cut back by 11 bases and J by 5 bases, leaving a gap of 18 bases between them. Paper-wide results and their limitations: How much clinical and demographic metadata was included differed by source and by participant, and the metadata was provided uncurated.

In Seattle, one collaborating source enrolled patients while the infection was active and tracked those patients longitudinally over the course of disease. Each collaborating institution followed its own protocols to collect whole blood in K2EDTA tubes. For TCRbeta analysis, collaborators shipped samples as frozen whole blood, isolated PBMCs, or DNA extracted from either of those sample types. Regarding this clone: Its antigen target is currently unknown. One base away there is no much larger clone; base qualities are not given.

TCRbeta CDR3 regions were amplified from genomic DNA using the immunoSEQ Assay, a bias-controlled multiplex PCR. The published analysis was carried out like this. Within the assay, amplification of reference gene primers was used to estimate how many nucleated cells each sample contained. To quantify the absolute abundance of each unique TCRbeta CDR3 rearrangement, sequence reads were collapsed and filtered. For each sample, productive Simpson clonality was calculated as the square root of Simpson's diversity index across productive rearrangements. TCRdb re-hosts the immuneACCESS table, in-frame sequences only. Its copies lack some clones; in the studies checked, an unresolved V gene accounts for under half of them, and the cause for the rest is not known. V, J and clone size are those of that table, while D and trimming were read from the DNA. Present in this sample are more than 150,000 clones, about 87% of which were seen just once. 0.58% of the sample rests with the top ten.

The sequence is built from TRBV19 and TRBJ1-4, with the D gene not clear enough to name. The receptor comes from a man aged 60 to 69 with COVID-19, enrolled during active disease. Sequenced material: peripheral blood. Here the CDR3 is given as CAATSPKTNEKLFF. Here is the DNA: TGTGCCGCAACTTCCCCCAAGACAAATGAAAAACTGTTTTTT.